This T cell receptor (beta chain) was sequenced in a study of blood T cell repertoires in COVID-19. Study-level background: Samples representing acute and convalescent COVID-19 were sourced from the United States, Italy and Spain.

The germline V gene has CDR1 SGHNT and CDR2 YYREEE (reference sequence). Between the trimmed V and J ends, which lost 5 bases and 3 bases, there was a span of 17 bases. The CDR3 runs to 16 residues. The table came from immunoSEQ multiplex PCR; TCRdb's copy has only in-frame clones and leaves some out. The data show some 140,000 clones, about four fifths seen once. This receptor was identified in a woman aged 55 to 70 with acute or convalescent COVID-19. The sequencing sample was made of peripheral blood. The gene calls are TRBV5-4 and TRBJ2-2; possibly TRBD2 for D (7 bases). CDR3 region: CASRAIGGAYTGELFF. The CDR3 DNA follows: TGTGCCAGCAGGGCGATAGGGGGGGCTTACACCGGGGAGCTGTTTTTT.